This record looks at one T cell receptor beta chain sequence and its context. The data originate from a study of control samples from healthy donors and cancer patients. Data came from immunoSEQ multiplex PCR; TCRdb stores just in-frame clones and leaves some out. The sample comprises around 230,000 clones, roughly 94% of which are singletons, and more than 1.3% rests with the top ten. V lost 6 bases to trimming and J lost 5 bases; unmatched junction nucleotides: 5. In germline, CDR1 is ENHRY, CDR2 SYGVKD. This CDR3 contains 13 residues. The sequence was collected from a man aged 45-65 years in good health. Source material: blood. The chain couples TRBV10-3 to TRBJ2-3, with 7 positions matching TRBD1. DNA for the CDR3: TGTGCCATCAGAGAGACAGGGAAAGATACGCAGTATTTT. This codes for CAIRETGKDTQYF.